This record concerns one T cell receptor beta chain sequence. Its antigen is not identified. The donors were members of the validation cohort comprising over a hundred subjects, separate from the roughly 680-subject first cohort. V lost 2 bases and J lost 0; bases outside the gene matches: 3. The CDR3 spans 16 residues. CDR1 and CDR2 from the germline V gene are GTSNPN and SVGIG (reference sequence). These data come from a study of cytomegalovirus exposure and HLA in healthy donors. Clones were sequenced by immunoSEQ multiplex PCR, and TCRdb holds only the in-frame ones, with some missing. The table has approximately 65,000 clones, 92% seen once. Study results and limitations: Under in vitro conditions, a few CMV-associated chains were confirmed as specific for CMV antigens. Subsequent analysis showed first-cohort TCR clusters tending to co-occur in some 120 validation repertoires. Some TCR beta chains (roughly 160 of them) were listed as cytomegalovirus-associated.

J is TRBJ1-5 and V is TRBV30, with TRBD1 matching over 11 bases. This clonotype originated in a man younger than 30 in good health and CMV-seropositive. The sequenced sample consisted of PBMCs. CDR3 protein: CAWSRDRGYSNQPQHF. CDR3 DNA: TGTGCCTGGAGTCGGGACAGGGGGTATAGCAATCAGCCCCAGCATTTT.